Listed below are T cell receptor beta chains from one sample, sequenced in a study of beta chain features in type 1 diabetes. The method was immunoSEQ multiplex PCR; TCRdb's version includes in-frame clones alone and lacks a portion of them. Counted here are 300,000 to 350,000 clones, around a fifth occurring once; the ten biggest clones make up around 0.045%. Sequenced input: naive CD4+ T cells from blood. Source of these receptors: a young woman in good health. CDR3s leave out the opening cysteine and the closing phenylalanine or tryptophan. Each record gives: J gene, V gene, CDR3 protein.

j_gene: TRBJ2-7; v_gene: TRBV2; CDR3aa: ASSVRLAEAEQY
j_gene: TRBJ1-2; v_gene: TRBV15; CDR3aa: ATSRPRGGLDYGYT
j_gene: TRBJ2-5; v_gene: TRBV7-2; CDR3aa: ASSPFGLAGEDGTQY
j_gene: TRBJ2-2; v_gene: TRBV11-2; CDR3aa: ASSPVTTGELF
j_gene: TRBJ2-3; v_gene: TRBV19; CDR3aa: ASSIGPGTDTQY
j_gene: TRBJ1-3; v_gene: TRBV4-2; CDR3aa: ASSQDLYRDSGNTIY
j_gene: TRBJ2-7; v_gene: TRBV5-1; CDR3aa: ASYDRGVHEQY
j_gene: TRBJ1-2; v_gene: TRBV2; CDR3aa: ASSSGTLVPYGYT
j_gene: TRBJ1-2; v_gene: TRBV2; CDR3aa: ASREGREGGYT
j_gene: TRBJ2-5; v_gene: TRBV5-4; CDR3aa: ASSSKGGKQETQY
j_gene: TRBJ1-6; v_gene: TRBV7-9; CDR3aa: ASSLDTLNSPLH
j_gene: TRBJ1-2; v_gene: TRBV13; CDR3aa: ASSLDSGNYGYT
j_gene: TRBJ2-2; v_gene: TRBV19; CDR3aa: ASSGGNTGELF
j_gene: TRBJ2-3; v_gene: TRBV30; CDR3aa: AWSVGFSTDTQY
j_gene: TRBJ1-5; v_gene: TRBV30; CDR3aa: AWSRGDNQPQH
j_gene: TRBJ2-5; v_gene: TRBV10-2; CDR3aa: ASSEIQGETQY
j_gene: TRBJ2-7; v_gene: TRBV5-4; CDR3aa: ASSLHGYEQY
j_gene: TRBJ2-5; v_gene: TRBV7-2; CDR3aa: ASSLAPILAGLTQETQY
j_gene: TRBJ2-1; v_gene: TRBV7-9; CDR3aa: ASRRGDKQF
j_gene: TRBJ2-1; v_gene: TRBV5-1; CDR3aa: ASSGGDFSSYNEQF
j_gene: TRBJ2-7; v_gene: TRBV7-9; CDR3aa: ASRPLAGASYEQY
j_gene: TRBJ2-1; v_gene: TRBV7-3; CDR3aa: ASSIAGGRNEQF
j_gene: TRBJ1-4; v_gene: TRBV30; CDR3aa: ACIRRGHEKLF
j_gene: TRBJ2-7; v_gene: TRBV29-1; CDR3aa: SVGGTAGPYEQY
j_gene: TRBJ2-2; v_gene: TRBV9; CDR3aa: ASSVAGNTGELF
j_gene: TRBJ2-1; v_gene: TRBV18; CDR3aa: ASLRLAGPAEQF
j_gene: TRBJ2-3; v_gene: TRBV5-4; CDR3aa: ASSSPWGGGSGGLTDTQY
j_gene: TRBJ2-7; v_gene: TRBV5-1; CDR3aa: ASSYDTLEQY
j_gene: TRBJ1-6; v_gene: TRBV14; CDR3aa: ASSQQGVGTPLH
j_gene: TRBJ1-4; v_gene: TRBV5-1; CDR3aa: ASSFEETNEKLF